This T cell receptor beta chain was identified during a study of shared clonotypes between healthy human individuals (TCRdb year 2020). Background on the whole study: A couple of women and three men aged 18 to 49 years were included in the cohort. Libraries were prepared and TCR repertoires were sequenced by different laboratories using diverse techniques, in order to increase sequencing depth and limit assay-specific biases. Per donor, three plates each were used for CD4 naive and CD4 memory, two for CD8 naive, and one for CD8 memory. The study deeply sequenced blood TCR repertoires of about 5 healthy adults to estimate repertoire size and the extent of clonotype sharing between individuals. Per donor, leukapheresis produced somewhere between about 0.9 and 9.5 billion PBMCs.

The donors were healthy, HIV-negative adults who had no recently reported acute infections or vaccinations. All donors were Caucasian adults living in Nashville, Tennessee, USA. CD4+ T cells were enriched by magnetic negative selection; naive cells were then positively selected on CD45RA, and the negative fraction formed the memory subset. Blood was obtained by leukapheresis, after which PBMCs were separated by Ficoll-Histopaque density gradient centrifugation and cryopreserved in liquid nitrogen vapor phase. Analytical flow cytometry was used to check the purity and quantity of every magnetically sorted T cell population. Each sorted fraction had its genomic DNA isolated and then quantified by UV absorbance on a Nanodrop 2000c. Broader findings and caveats from the paper: Compared with non-shared clonotypes, the clonotypes found in all four sorted-subset donors had higher generation probabilities. Pairwise subsampling indicated that sequencing depth was expected to affect the degree of clonotype sharing among donors. Because the study included only a small number of donors, the genetic and exposure-history diversity represented was limited. Incomplete sequencing was indicated by rarefaction of sorted-subset datasets, despite the large sequencing depth. When four donors were compared, the shared fraction of clonotypes was 5% to 6.5% for naive CD4, around 3.5% for naive CD8, about 2.4% for memory CD4, and 0.4% for memory CD8. Sampling was limited to blood, and TCR repertoires in tissue likely differ from TCR repertoires in blood. Estimated clonotype richness was generally larger for naive than for memory subsets.

Cut back by 1 base and 4 bases, the V and J ends lie 9 bases apart. From the cysteine through the phenylalanine, the CDR3 covers 14 amino acids. Just CDR3 DNA is preserved here, 42 bases in frame from base 1. For CDR1 and CDR2, the germline V gene lists SGHRS and YFSETQ. TCR CDR3 regions were amplified from genomic DNA by multiplex PCR using the deep immunoSEQ assay. Extracted genomic DNA from each cell subset was distributed evenly across all wells of several immunoSEQ 96-well plates, and each plate was treated as a replicate. For sorted subsets, each replicate PCR was loaded with approximately 200 ng genomic DNA, equivalent to 25,000 to 35,000 T cell genomes. The purified libraries were quantified using a Qubit 3.0 fluorometer, sized with a Bioanalyzer 2100, and then quantified again using the KAPA Library Quantification kit. Each immunoSEQ 96-well plate was sequenced on its own single-read 150-cycle Illumina NextSeq 550 flow cell. The original methods were these. Because the immunoSEQ output included only junctional sequences and no quality scores, the filtering could not be the same as the filtering used for full-length reads. To assign V/J genes and CDR3, sequences were annotated against IMGT germline references using PyIR, a Python wrapper for IgBLAST v1.9. Reads with weak V/J assignments (E-value above 1e-6), missing CDR3, stop codons, out-of-frame junctions, or ambiguous translated residues were removed. V3J clonotypes were defined as sequences sharing an identical inferred V gene, J gene, and CDR3 amino acid sequence. Percentage overlap between repertoires was calculated by dividing the number of shared unique clonotypes by the size of the smaller repertoire. Richness of each repertoire was evaluated using RTK rarefaction, the Chao1 estimator, and Recon v2.1 estimates of unobserved clonotypes. OLGA was used to compute generation probabilities for all TCRbeta clonotypes that the gDNA method yielded from a handful of donors. TCRdb took this table from immuneACCESS and kept in-frame rearrangements with V and J called. Such tables lack part of the clones; where checked against another copy, unresolved V genes explain under half of the gap, and the rest is unexplained. V, J and clone size reflect that table, while D and trimming were determined from the DNA. This sample is represented by under 650,000 clones; less than 96% of them were singletons. About 0.064% of the sample rests with the top ten.

This clone appeared a few times. Its cognate antigen has yet to be identified. No much larger clone exists at a distance of one base, and base qualities are not known. This receptor was identified in a woman aged 25 to 39 in good health. What was sequenced was naive CD4+ T cells sorted from blood. The cell subset or site label corresponds to: CD45RA+ positively selected. This chain joins TRBV5-1 to TRBJ1-3, with the D gene not clear enough to name. The CDR3 region has the sequence CASSLTVTGNTIYF. The DNA reads TGCGCCAGCAGCTTGACAGTGACAGGAAACACCATATATTTT.